This T cell receptor beta chain was recorded in a study of post-analysis software for immune sequencing data. The study's findings and limits: A significant reduction in normalized Chao1 diversity was observed in multiple sclerosis patients versus controls.

cDNA libraries of TCR beta carried unique molecular identifiers. TCRdb analysed the PCR reads with MiXCR anew, one entry per CDR3 protein. The sample holds about 540,000 distinct CDR3 sequences, around 31% seen once. As concerns this clonotype: Its target is unknown.

This receptor was obtained from a girl aged 2-17 years with multiple sclerosis. The source material was blood.

The CDR3 sequence: CASSFPVGFNQPQHF. In DNA form, the CDR3 reads TGTGCCAGCAGCTTTCCCGTAGGGTTCAATCAGCCCCAGCATTTT. The chain recombines TRBV7-9 with TRBJ1-5; D gene uncertain. The germline CDR1 and CDR2 sequences are SEHNR and FQNEAQ (reference sequence). Trimming removed 3 bases at V and 3 bases at J, with 12 bases between. There are 15 residues in the CDR3.